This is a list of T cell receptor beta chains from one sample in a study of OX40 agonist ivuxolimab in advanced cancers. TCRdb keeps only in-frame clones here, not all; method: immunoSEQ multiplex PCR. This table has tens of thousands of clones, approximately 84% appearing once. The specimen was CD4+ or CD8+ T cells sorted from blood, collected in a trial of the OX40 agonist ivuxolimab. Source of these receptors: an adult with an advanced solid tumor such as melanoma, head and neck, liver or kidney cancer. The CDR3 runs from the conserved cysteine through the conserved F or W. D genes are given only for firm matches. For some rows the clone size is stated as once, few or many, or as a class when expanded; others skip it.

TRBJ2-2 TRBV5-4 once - CASSGKTGELFF TGTGCCAGCAGCGGGAAGACCGGGGAGCTGTTTTTT
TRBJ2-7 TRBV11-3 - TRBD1 CASSSRQGAAYEQYF TGTGCCAGCAGCTCGAGACAGGGGGCCGCCTACGAGCAGTACTTC
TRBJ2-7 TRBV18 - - CASSPDRPPSYEQYF TGTGCCAGCTCACCCGACCGCCCTCCTTCCTACGAGCAGTACTTC
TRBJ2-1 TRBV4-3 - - CASGESTEQFF TGCGCCAGCGGAGAGTCTACTGAGCAGTTCTTC
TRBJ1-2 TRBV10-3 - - CAISAGTRSHGYTF TGTGCCATCAGTGCCGGGACTCGCAGTCATGGCTACACCTTC
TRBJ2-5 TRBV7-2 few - CASAGGPGETQYF TGTGCCAGTGCCGGAGGACCCGGGGAGACCCAGTACTTC
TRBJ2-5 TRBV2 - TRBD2 CASSPGLAGQETQYF TGTGCCAGCAGCCCGGGACTAGCGGGCCAAGAGACCCAGTACTTC
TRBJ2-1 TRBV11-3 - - CASSLMGPGYNEQFF TGTGCCAGCAGCCTCATGGGTCCGGGTTACAATGAGCAGTTCTTC
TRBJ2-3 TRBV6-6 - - CASSYSYTTDTQYF TGTGCCAGCAGTTACTCGTATACAACAGATACGCAGTATTTT
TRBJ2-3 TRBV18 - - CASSPGAVADTQYF TGTGCCAGCTCACCAGGGGCGGTAGCAGATACGCAGTATTTT
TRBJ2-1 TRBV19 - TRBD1 CASTLTGSSYNEQFF TGTGCCAGTACCCTGACAGGGAGCTCCTACAATGAGCAGTTCTTC
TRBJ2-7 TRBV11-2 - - CASSLTGVLYEQYF TGTGCCAGCAGCCTGACAGGAGTTCTCTACGAGCAGTACTTC
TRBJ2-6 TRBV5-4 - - CASSLKAAATGANVLTF TGTGCCAGCAGCCTTAAGGCGGCCGCGACGGGGGCCAACGTCCTGACTTTC
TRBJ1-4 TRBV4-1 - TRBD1 CASSQDWEQGAREKLFF TGCGCCAGCAGCCAAGATTGGGAACAGGGGGCAAGGGAAAAACTGTTTTTT
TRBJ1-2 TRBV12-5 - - CASGLIGQPYGYTF TGTGCTAGTGGTTTGATCGGCCAACCTTATGGCTACACCTTC
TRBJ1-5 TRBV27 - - CASSNAGYNQPQHF TGTGCCAGCAGTAACGCGGGGTACAATCAGCCCCAGCATTTT
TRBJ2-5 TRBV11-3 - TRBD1 CASSLDFTGGETQYF TGTGCCAGCAGCTTAGATTTCACAGGGGGGGAGACCCAGTACTTC
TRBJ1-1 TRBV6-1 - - CASSLTRLEAFF TGTGCCAGCAGTCTCACCCGGCTTGAAGCTTTCTTT
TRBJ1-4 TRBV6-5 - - CASSYSLSGEKLFF TGTGCCAGCAGTTACTCGCTGAGCGGTGAAAAACTGTTTTTT
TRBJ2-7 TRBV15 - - CATSRDRGEQYF TGTGCCACCAGCAGAGATCGAGGGGAGCAGTACTTC
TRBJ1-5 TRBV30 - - CAWSVTGYVAPQHF TGTGCCTGGAGTGTAACAGGGTATGTTGCCCCCCAGCATTTT
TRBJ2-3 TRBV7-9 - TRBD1 CASSISTGADTQYF TGTGCCAGCAGCATCAGCACAGGGGCAGATACGCAGTATTTT
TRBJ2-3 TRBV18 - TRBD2 CASSPRIAGEGTDTQYF TGTGCCAGCTCACCGAGAATAGCGGGAGAGGGCACAGATACGCAGTATTTT
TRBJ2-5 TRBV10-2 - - CASSEFVQETQYF TGCGCCAGCAGTGAGTTTGTCCAAGAGACCCAGTACTTC
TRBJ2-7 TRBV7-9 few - CASSLDRKGYEQYF TGTGCCAGCAGCTTAGATAGGAAGGGGTACGAGCAGTACTTC
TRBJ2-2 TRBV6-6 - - CASSSSGSNTGELFF TGTGCCAGCAGTTCCTCCGGGAGCAACACCGGGGAGCTGTTTTTT
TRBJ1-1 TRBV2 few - CASSDQRGGEHTEAFF TGTGCCAGCAGTGATCAGCGGGGGGGGGAACACACTGAAGCTTTCTTT
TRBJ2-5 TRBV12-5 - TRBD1 CASGFLTGNRQETQYF TGTGCTAGTGGTTTTCTGACAGGGAATAGGCAAGAGACCCAGTACTTC
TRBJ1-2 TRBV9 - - CASSVVGSHTF TGTGCCAGCAGCGTAGTAGGGTCTCACACCTTC
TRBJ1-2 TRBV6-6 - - CASSYFTQAANYGYTF TGTGCCAGCAGTTACTTTACCCAGGCAGCTAACTATGGCTACACCTTC
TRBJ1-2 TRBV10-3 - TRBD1 CAIRGQGEANYGYTF TGTGCCATCAGGGGACAGGGGGAAGCTAACTATGGCTACACCTTC
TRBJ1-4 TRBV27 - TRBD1 CASSSGQGANEKLFF TGTGCCAGCAGTTCGGGACAGGGGGCTAATGAAAAACTGTTTTTT
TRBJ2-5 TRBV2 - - CASSARTEQETQYF TGTGCCAGCAGTGCAAGGACAGAGCAAGAGACCCAGTACTTC
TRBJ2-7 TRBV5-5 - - CASSLSGRASAGEQYF TGTGCCAGCAGCTTGTCGGGCAGGGCCAGCGCGGGGGAGCAGTACTTC
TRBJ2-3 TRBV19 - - CASSMYGTDTQYF TGTGCCAGTAGTATGTACGGCACAGATACGCAGTATTTT
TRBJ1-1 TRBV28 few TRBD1 CASTVQGARTEAFF TGTGCCAGCACGGTACAGGGGGCGCGCACTGAAGCTTTCTTT
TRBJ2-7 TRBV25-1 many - CASSPGGVYEQYF TGTGCCAGCTCTCCGGGCGGGGTATACGAGCAGTACTTC
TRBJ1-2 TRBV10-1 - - CASSENRNYGYTF TGCGCCAGCAGTGAAAACAGGAACTATGGCTACACCTTC
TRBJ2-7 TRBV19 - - CASSGSPSSYEQYF TGTGCCAGTAGTGGGAGCCCCAGCTCCTACGAGCAGTACTTC
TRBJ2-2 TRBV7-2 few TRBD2 CASSPGRTSQSGELFF TGTGCCAGCAGTCCCGGGAGGACTAGCCAATCCGGGGAGCTGTTTTTT
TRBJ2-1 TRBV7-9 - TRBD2 CASSHPGLPNNEQFF TGTGCCAGCAGCCACCCGGGACTACCAAACAATGAGCAGTTCTTC
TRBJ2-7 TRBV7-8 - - CASSLEQGISYEQYF TGTGCCAGCAGCTTAGAACAGGGTATCTCCTACGAGCAGTACTTC
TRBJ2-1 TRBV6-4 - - CASSDGAGIGNEQFF TGTGCCAGCAGTGACGGGGCGGGAATTGGGAATGAGCAGTTCTTC
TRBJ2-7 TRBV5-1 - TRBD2 CASSLDGTSLYEQYF TGCGCCAGCAGCTTGGATGGGACTAGTCTCTACGAGCAGTACTTC
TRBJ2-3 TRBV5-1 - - CASGGLTTDTQYF TGCGCCAGCGGGGGACTCACCACAGATACGCAGTATTTT
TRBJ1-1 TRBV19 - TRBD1 CASSIDFRGRTEAFF TGTGCCAGTAGTATAGATTTCAGGGGGCGGACTGAAGCTTTCTTT
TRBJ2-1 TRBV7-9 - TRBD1 CASSRGTGILHEQFF TGTGCCAGCAGCAGAGGGACAGGGATACTCCATGAGCAGTTCTTC
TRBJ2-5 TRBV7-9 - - CASSLAGGGRETQYF TGTGCCAGCAGCTTAGCCGGCGGGGGCAGGGAGACCCAGTACTTC
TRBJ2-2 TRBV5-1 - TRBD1 CASSLDKQGAAGELFF TGCGCCAGCAGCTTGGATAAACAGGGGGCAGCCGGGGAGCTGTTTTTT